This entry lists 6 T cell receptor beta chains sequenced from one sample in a study of blood T cell repertoires in COVID-19. TCRdb's copy holds only in-frame clones and misses some; the assay was immunoSEQ multiplex PCR. The sample contains more than 150,000 clones, roughly 89% of which appear only once. Sequenced sample: peripheral blood. Receptors were obtained from a man between 40 and 49 years old with acute or convalescent COVID-19.

The J gene is TRBJ1-2, the V gene TRBV27; 7 bases line up with TRBD1. After removal of 0 bases from V and 7 bases from J, the junction contained 8 bases not matched to a gene. The CDR3 extends over 15 amino acids. The germline gives CDR1 MNHEY, CDR2 SMNVEV (reference sequence). The CDR3 sequence is CASSLSSTGIGGYTF. The CDR3 DNA reads TGTGCCAGCAGTTTATCCTCGACAGGGATAGGTGGCTACACCTTC.

This clone was detected only a few times. The V and J genes are TRBV27 and TRBJ2-7; D perhaps matches TRBD1 (5 bases). The germline V and J ends were trimmed by 2 bases and 3 bases, with 11 bases remaining between them. CDR3 length: 14 residues. CDR1 is MNHEY, CDR2 SMNVEV, per germline (reference sequence). The CDR3 loop reads CASSLGQGHYEQYF. CDR3 sequence (DNA): TGTGCCAGCAGTTTAGGGCAGGGCCACTACGAGCAGTACTTC.

This chain uses TRBV6-1 with TRBJ1-5; 7 nucleotides agree with TRBD1. V lost 3 bases and J lost 1; bases outside the gene matches: 3. CDR1 is MNHNS, CDR2 SASEGT, per germline. The CDR3 extends over 15 amino acids. DNA for the CDR3: TGTGCCAGCAGTGACCCAGGGGGGAGCAATCAGCCCCAGCATTTT. It specifies CASSDPGGSNQPQHF.

A few counts support this clone. The J gene is TRBJ1-4, the V gene TRBV16; D is unresolved. CDR1 KGHSY and CDR2 FQNENV come from the germline V gene. The CDR3 extends over 14 amino acids. Trimming left V 1 base short and J 3 bases short, with 6 bases between. In nucleotides, the CDR3 is TGTGCCAGCAGCCAATGGGCATCTAATGAAAAACTGTTTTTT. It is translated as CASSQWASNEKLFF.

J is TRBJ2-3 and V is TRBV5-1; no definite D call. Between the trimmed V and J ends, which lost 4 bases and 1 base, there was a span of 7 bases. Looked up from germline, CDR1 is SGHRS and CDR2 is YFSETQ. This CDR3 comprises 13 residues. The CDR3 reads CASSPGGTDTQYF. The CDR3 coding sequence is TGCGCCAGCAGCCCCGGAGGCACAGATACGCAGTATTTT.

This chain connects TRBV7-2 to TRBJ1-2; D unclear. The V gene lost 5 bases and the J gene lost 4 bases, with 14 bases spanning the gap. CDR1 and CDR2 from the germline V gene are SGHTA and FQGNSA. This CDR3 spans 14 amino acids. The CDR3 reads CASSARRSSYGYTF. Here the CDR3 DNA reads TGTGCCAGCAGCGCCCGAAGGTCTAGCTATGGCTACACCTTC.